The present T cell receptor (beta chain) was sequenced within a study of cytomegalovirus exposure and HLA in healthy donors. On this clone itself: The antigen is undetermined.

The V segment lost 4 bases and the J segment 6 bases; nucleotides outside the gene matches: 7. This CDR3 spans 15 amino acids. CDR1 LGHNA and CDR2 YSLEER come from the germline V gene. The study's findings and limits: Researchers counted around 170 TCR beta chains as cytomegalovirus-associated. Certain indistinguishable V segments, among them TRBV6-2 and TRBV6-3, were excluded. A later analysis reported that several of the most significant clusters appeared to be linked to common viral pathogens, among them Epstein-Barr virus.

13 Jbeta primers and 60 Vbeta primers were used for the PCR. Sequencing used immunoSEQ multiplex PCR; TCRdb keeps in-frame clones, though not all of them. The top ten clones hold about 4% of a sample with approximately 280,000 clones, 75% to 90% of them seen once. This TCR came from a man in his forties in good health and CMV-seropositive. The chain carries TRBV4-3 and TRBJ2-2; 8 bases map to TRBD1. Sequencing was carried out using PBMCs. In nucleotides, the CDR3 is TGCGCCAGCAGCCCCCGGGACAGGCCCCCCGGGGAGCTGTTTTTT. Translating it yields CASSPRDRPPGELFF.